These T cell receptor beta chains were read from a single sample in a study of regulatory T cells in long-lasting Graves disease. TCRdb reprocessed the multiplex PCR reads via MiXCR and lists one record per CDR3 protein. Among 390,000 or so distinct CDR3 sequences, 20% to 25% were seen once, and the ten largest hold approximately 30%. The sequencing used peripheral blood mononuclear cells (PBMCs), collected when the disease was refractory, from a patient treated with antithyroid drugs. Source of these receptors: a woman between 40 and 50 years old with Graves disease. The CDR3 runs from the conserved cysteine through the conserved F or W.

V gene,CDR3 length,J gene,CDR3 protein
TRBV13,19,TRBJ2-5,CASSPGLAGGPLPGETQYF
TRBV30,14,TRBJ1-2,CAWREQVPLYGYTF
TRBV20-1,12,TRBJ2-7,CSAQGGKVVQYF
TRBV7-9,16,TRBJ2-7,CASSLDVGALSYEQYF
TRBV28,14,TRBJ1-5,CASSLQGGHQPQHF
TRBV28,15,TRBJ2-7,CASSLGLGQGYEQYF
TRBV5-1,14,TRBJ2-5,CASSDPGRAETQYF
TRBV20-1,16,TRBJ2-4,CSAPQRGRAAKNIQYF
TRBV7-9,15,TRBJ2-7,CASSQLWGLPYEQYF
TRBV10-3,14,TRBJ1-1,CAISDWTVNTEAFF
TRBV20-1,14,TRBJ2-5,CSARDSRWQETQYF
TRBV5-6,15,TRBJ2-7,CASSWGTGGTYEQYF
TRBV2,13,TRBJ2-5,CASVRDAGETQYF
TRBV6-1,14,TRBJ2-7,CASSDSLGTYEQYF
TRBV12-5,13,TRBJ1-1,CASVQVLGTEAFF
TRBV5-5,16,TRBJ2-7,CASTTRTGTSPYEQYF
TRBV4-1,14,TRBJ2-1,CASSRSEGMGEQFF
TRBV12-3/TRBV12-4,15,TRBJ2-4,CASSLGGWNLNIQYF
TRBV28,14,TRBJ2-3,CASSLAGERYTQYF
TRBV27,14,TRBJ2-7,CASSKTGRTYEQYF
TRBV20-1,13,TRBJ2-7,CSARGLVSAEQYF
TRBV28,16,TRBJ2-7,CASSQAASGNPYEQYF
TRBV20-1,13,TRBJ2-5,CSASSRYQETQYF
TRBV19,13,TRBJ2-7,CASSSGPIYEQYF
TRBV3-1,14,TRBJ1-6,CASSLGQENSPLHF
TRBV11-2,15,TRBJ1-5,CASSLGFSLNQPQHF
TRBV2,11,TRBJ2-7,CARGDQIEQYF
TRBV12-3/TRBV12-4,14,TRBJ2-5,CASSLTGLGETQYF
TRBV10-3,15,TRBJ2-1,CAISYHRDGYNEQFF
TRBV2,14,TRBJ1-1,CASSLQGANTEAFF
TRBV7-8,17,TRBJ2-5,CASSLGVLGGDQETQYF
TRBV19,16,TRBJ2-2,CASSQVTGGYAGELFF
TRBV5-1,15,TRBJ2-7,CASSSLGDKIHEQYF
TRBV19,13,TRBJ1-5,CASSIARNQPQHF
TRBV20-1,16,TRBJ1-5,CSALASGQGILKPQHF
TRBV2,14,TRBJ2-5,CASRGTRPLSTQHF
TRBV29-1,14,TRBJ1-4,CSVAWAGGLEKLFF
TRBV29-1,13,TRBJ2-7,CSVDSATSYEQYF
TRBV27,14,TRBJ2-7,CASSLLPSRYEQYF
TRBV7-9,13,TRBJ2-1,CASSARSTGEQFF
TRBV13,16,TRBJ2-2,CASSLAAGLNTGELFF
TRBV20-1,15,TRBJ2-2,CSARDRRGKTGELFF
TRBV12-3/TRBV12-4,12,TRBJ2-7,CASSFYGYEQYF
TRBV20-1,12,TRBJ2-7,CSAPDGAYEQYF
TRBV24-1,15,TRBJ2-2,CATSEQGRETGELFF
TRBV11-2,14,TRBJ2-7,CASSTGTDSYKQYF
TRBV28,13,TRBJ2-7,CASSPLARYEQYF
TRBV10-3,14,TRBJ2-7,CAISESGPPVWQYF
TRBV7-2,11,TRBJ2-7,CASSSLTEQYF
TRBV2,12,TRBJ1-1,CASTGMNTEAFF
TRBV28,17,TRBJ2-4,CASSPQMAGLAKNIQYF
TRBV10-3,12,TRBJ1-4,CAISDGGEKLFF
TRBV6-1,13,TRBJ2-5,CASTWTGERTQYF